A single sample gave rise to the 3 T cell receptor beta chains below, sequenced in a study of a mutant IDH1 vaccine in newly diagnosed glioma. Stated time point: week 35, safety follow-up. It was 300 ug of mutant IDH1 20-mer peptide that made up each vaccine dose, given with topical imiquimod. These receptors lack a known antigen. Data came from immunoSEQ multiplex PCR; TCRdb stores just in-frame clones and leaves some out. The sample contains tens of thousands of clones, 84% of which appear only once. The specimen comprised PBMCs, sampled from a glioma patient whose treatment included an IDH1 peptide vaccine. The source is a man aged 25-40 years with glioma.

This sequence joins TRBV25-1 and TRBJ2-3; possible D gene TRBD2, 5 bases. Deletions cut 0 bases from V and 2 bases from J, with 9 bases between. The length of the CDR3 is 15 residues. Germline assignment: CDR1 MGHDK and CDR2 SYGVNS. CDR3 sequence: CASSEYSDYTDTQYF. The CDR3 coding sequence is TGTGCCAGCAGTGAATATTCCGACTACACAGATACGCAGTATTTT.

The chain links TRBV7-2 to TRBJ2-3; TRBD2 is a possible D gene (5 bases). The CDR3 extends over 15 amino acids. Trimming removed 4 bases from V and 9 bases from J, with 20 bases in between. CDR1 is SGHTA, CDR2 FQGNSA, per germline. The CDR3 bases are TGTGCCAGCAGCTCCCTCCGGCACGGCCGCGGGACGCAGTATTTT. It yields the protein CASSSLRHGRGTQYF.

This clone was seen only a few times. This chain joins TRBV15 and TRBJ1-1, with D perhaps matching TRBD1 (5 bases). The V gene's germline CDR1 is LNHNV and CDR2 YYDKDF (reference sequence). Deletions cut 4 bases from V and 4 bases from J, with 10 bases between. The CDR3 has 13 amino acids. The CDR3 loop reads CATSKTDLTEAFF. The DNA of the CDR3 is TGTGCCACCAGCAAGACAGACCTCACTGAAGCTTTCTTT.